This passage covers 24 T cell receptor beta chains from one sample sequenced in a study of cytomegalovirus exposure and HLA in healthy donors. PCR was performed using 60 Vbeta and 13 Jbeta primers. The protocol was immunoSEQ multiplex PCR, while the TCRdb copy is restricted to in-frame clones and leaves out a portion. The data contain about 120,000 clones, 60% to 85% of them seen just once; the ten biggest clones take up 2.5% to 3.5%. Material: PBMCs. These receptors came from a woman in her 30s in good health and CMV-seropositive.

This chain joins TRBV11-3 and TRBJ2-1; 14 positions agree with TRBD2. Germline-derived CDR1 and CDR2 are SGHNT and YENEEA. The CDR3 consists of 17 residues. V lost 1 base and J lost 8; bases outside the gene matches: 7. CDR3 sequence (DNA): TGTGCCAGCAGCTTAGGGAGACTAGCGGGGGGGCGAGATGAGCAGTTCTTC. It encodes CASSLGRLAGGRDEQFF.

The genes are TRBV5-6 and TRBJ2-7; D possibly corresponds to TRBD2 (7 bases). The CDR3 runs to 15 residues. V was cut by 2 bases and J by 2 bases, with 14 bases left in between. Germline V CDR1 and CDR2: SGHDT, YYEEEE. The CDR3 loop is CASSFGGGPAYEQYF. The CDR3 DNA reads as TGTGCCAGCAGCTTTGGGGGGGGGCCAGCCTACGAGCAGTACTTC.

The chain links TRBV30 to TRBJ1-6; 8 bases are shared with TRBD1. Germline V gene lookup returns CDR1 GTSNPN and CDR2 SVGIG (reference sequence). V shed 7 bases, J shed 9 bases, and the junction held 11 bases outside the gene matches. This CDR3 comprises 14 residues. The chain's CDR3 is CAYGSTGGRSPLHF. The DNA of the CDR3 is TGTGCCTATGGATCTACAGGGGGGCGTTCACCCCTCCACTTT.

The V call is TRBV11-2, the J call TRBJ2-7, with D perhaps matching TRBD1 (5 bases). This CDR3 contains 14 residues. With 2 bases removed from V and 5 bases from J, the gap between germline ends came to 13 bases. CDR1 SGHAT and CDR2 FQNNGV come from the germline V gene. The CDR3: CASSLTGTPDEQYF. CDR3 DNA sequence: TGTGCCAGCAGCTTAACAGGAACGCCTGACGAGCAGTACTTC.

The V gene is TRBV7-2, the J gene TRBJ2-5; a weak D match, TRBD2 (7 bases). Germline V gene lookup returns CDR1 SGHTA and CDR2 FQGNSA. This CDR3 region has 15 residues. V was shortened by 6 bases and J by 2 bases, with 16 bases between the two germline ends. The CDR3 loop is CASRVWGGHQETQYF. The CDR3 DNA sequence: TGTGCCAGCAGGGTCTGGGGGGGCCATCAAGAGACCCAGTACTTC.

V gene TRBV19 combines with J gene TRBJ1-1; D might be TRBD1 (5 bases). Per germline, CDR1 LNHDA and CDR2 SQIVND (reference sequence). V was clipped by 8 bases and J by 0 bases, with 13 bases between them. This CDR3 has 14 amino acids. CDR3 loop: CASAGLGLNTEAFF. The CDR3 coding sequence is TGTGCCAGTGCGGGACTTGGGTTGAACACTGAAGCTTTCTTT.

The rearrangement joins TRBV21-1 to TRBJ1-6. TRBV21-1 is shown as a pseudogene. The CDR3 consists of 14 residues. In nucleotides, the CDR3 is TGTGCCAGCAGCAAAGGGGGAGATAATTCACCCCTCCACTTT. Its protein is CASSKGGDNSPLHF.

The CDR3: CASSLGGTSHTEAFF. CDR3 bases: TGCGCCAGCAGCTTGGGGGGGACAAGTCACACTGAAGCTTTCTTT. The chain recombines TRBV5-1 with TRBJ1-1, with D tentatively TRBD1 (6 bases). Germline V gene lookup returns CDR1 SGHRS and CDR2 YFSETQ. The CDR3 length is 15 residues. Deletions cut 0 bases from V and 3 bases from J, with 12 bases between.

In regard to this clone: An end of the junction differs from the germline gene, which may be a read error. This CDR3 is also generated by other DNA sequences in the sample. V gene TRBV7-2 combines with J gene TRBJ1-1, with D tentatively TRBD1 (6 bases). The CDR3 is 14 amino acids. The germline V gene encodes CDR1 SGHTA and CDR2 FQGNSA. The DNA for the CDR3 is TGTGCCAGTAGCTTAGGAGGGGCAGGGGTTATGGCTTTCTTT. It yields the protein CASSLGGAGVMAFF.

This chain uses TRBV28 with TRBJ1-2; D is ambiguous. There are 13 residues in the CDR3. Germline V gene sequence: CDR1 MDHEN, CDR2 SYDVKM. Deletions cut 1 base from V and 7 bases from J, with 10 bases between. The CDR3 DNA is TGTGCCAGCAGTTTATCCCAGGCATTTGGCTACACCTTC. As protein: CASSLSQAFGYTF.

The chain combines TRBV6-1 with TRBJ2-7; D might be TRBD1 (6 bases). The CDR3 runs 13 residues. The germline V and J ends were trimmed by 4 bases and 2 bases, with 9 bases remaining between them. Germline CDR1 and CDR2: MNHNS and SASEGT. CDR3 region: CASSANRAYEQYF. DNA for the CDR3: TGTGCCAGCAGTGCGAACAGGGCCTACGAGCAGTACTTC.

V is TRBV29-1 and J is TRBJ2-2, with a possible D match to TRBD1 (6 bases). Per the germline V gene, CDR1 is SQVTM and CDR2 is ANQGSEA. The CDR3 contains 15 residues. V gave up 7 bases and J gave up 5 bases, with 20 bases separating them. The CDR3 DNA reads TGCAGCGCCCAGATAGTTCAGGGGTGGACCGGGGAGCTGTTTTTT. Its protein product is CSAQIVQGWTGELFF.

The chain links TRBV18 to TRBJ2-1; D is possibly TRBD2 (7 bases). The CDR3 sequence is 15 residues long. Per germline, CDR1 KGHSH and CDR2 LQKENI. V was trimmed by 6 bases and J by 0 bases, leaving 12 bases between them. The CDR3 loop is CASSKGGNSYNEQFF. The CDR3 DNA reads TGTGCCAGCTCGAAGGGGGGGAACTCCTACAATGAGCAGTTCTTC.

V is TRBV30 and J is TRBJ1-2, with a tentative D call TRBD1 (6 bases). The germline V and J ends were trimmed by 1 base and 5 bases, with 11 bases remaining between them. The CDR3 extends over 13 amino acids. Germline CDR1 is GTSNPN and CDR2 is SVGIG (reference sequence). CDR3 bases: TGTGCCTGGAGTGAGGACAGTGTTTATGGCTACACCTTC. Its protein is CAWSEDSVYGYTF.

The CDR3 nucleotides are TGTGCCAGCAGCCCGGATAGCGGGGGGCGGGCGACGCAGTATTTT. This translates into CASSPDSGGRATQYF. The chain uses TRBV5-4 and TRBJ2-3; TRBD2 matches at 10 bases. This CDR3 spans 15 amino acids. The germline gives CDR1 SGHNT, CDR2 YYREEE (reference sequence). Unmatched junction bases numbered 11, after V lost 4 bases and J lost 9 bases.

V is TRBV5-6 and J is TRBJ1-2; D is perhaps TRBD1 (6 bases). The germline CDR1 and CDR2 sequences are SGHDT and YYEEEE. The CDR3 covers 13 residues. The V and J ends lost 4 bases and 4 bases respectively, with 11 bases between them. In DNA, the CDR3 is TGTGCCAGCAGCGGCAGGGGTGGCTATGGCTACACCTTC. It codes for CASSGRGGYGYTF.

The CDR3 DNA reads as TGTGCCAGCAGTGCCCTAGGGACAGGGTATGGCTACACCTTC. The encoded protein is CASSALGTGYGYTF. The V gene is TRBV2, the J gene TRBJ1-2; 9 nucleotides line up with TRBD1. Germline values: CDR1 SNHLY, CDR2 FYNNEI. V trimming: 4 bases; J trimming: 5 bases; junction bases outside the gene matches: 5. The CDR3 loop spans 14 amino acids.

The V gene is TRBV6-6, the J gene TRBJ2-7; D perhaps matches TRBD2 (5 bases). The V gene lost 6 bases and the J gene lost 3 bases, with 12 bases spanning the gap. The germline V gene encodes CDR1 MNHNY and CDR2 SVGAGI (reference sequence). CDR3 length: 13 residues. CDR3 residues: CASSLGGLYEQYF. CDR3 DNA sequence: TGTGCCAGCAGCCTCGGAGGTCTCTACGAGCAGTACTTC.

The genes are TRBV5-1 and TRBJ2-3; a weak D match, TRBD2 (6 bases). V was pared by 2 bases and J by 1 base, with 14 bases between. Germline V gene sequence: CDR1 SGHRS, CDR2 YFSETQ. CDR3 length: 16 amino acids. The CDR3 is CASSFTTGLGTDTQYF. DNA of the CDR3: TGCGCCAGCAGCTTTACCACGGGACTGGGCACAGATACGCAGTATTTT. The full variable domain, completed using reference TRBV5-1 and TRBJ2-3, is KAGVTQTPRYLIKTRGQQVTLSCSPISGHRSVSWYQQTPGQGLQFLFEYFSETQRNKGNFPGRFSGRQFSNSRSEMNVSTLELGDSALYLCASSFTTGLGTDTQYFGPGTRLTVL.

This chain uses TRBV5-1 with TRBJ1-2; no clear D. The V gene lost 1 base and the J gene lost 8 bases, with 9 bases spanning the gap. This CDR3 is 12 amino acids long. From germline, CDR1 is SGHRS and CDR2 YFSETQ. CDR3 sequence (DNA): TGCGCCAGCAGCTTGACAGATAGAGGCTACACCTTC. Its translation: CASSLTDRGYTF.

This sequence joins TRBV29-1 and TRBJ1-2; D not certain. Trimming took 5 bases from V and 5 from J, leaving 12 bases between them. In germline, CDR1 is SQVTM, CDR2 ANQGSEA. The CDR3 spans 12 residues. The CDR3 coding sequence is TGCAGCGTTTCTCTATCCGCTTATGGCTACACCTTC. It specifies CSVSLSAYGYTF.

The rearrangement joins TRBV4-3 to TRBJ1-2; D gene unclear. This CDR3 is built from 14 residues. Per germline, CDR1 LGHNA and CDR2 YSLEER. V was shortened by 0 bases and J by 4 bases, with 9 bases between the two germline ends. The CDR3 protein is CASSQERVRYGYTF. The CDR3 DNA reads TGCGCCAGCAGCCAAGAGAGGGTCCGCTATGGCTACACCTTC.

The rearrangement joins TRBV5-4 to TRBJ2-2, with 11 nucleotides matching TRBD2. CDR1 is SGHNT, CDR2 YYREEE, per germline (reference sequence). The CDR3 is made up of 15 amino acids. V dropped 4 bases and J dropped 4; count of bases not matched to a gene: 3. CDR3 in DNA: TGTGCCAGCAGCGCTCTAGCGGGGGGCACCGGGGAGCTGTTTTTT. Protein product: CASSALAGGTGELFF.

The chain uses TRBV2 and TRBJ1-3; perhaps TRBD1 as D (5 bases). Trimming took 7 bases from V and 3 from J, leaving 10 bases between them. This CDR3 is 13 amino acids long. Looked up from germline, CDR1 is SNHLY and CDR2 is FYNNEI. DNA of the CDR3: TGTGCCAGCAATGCAGGGTATGGAAACACCATATATTTT. Translation gives CASNAGYGNTIYF.